Sequencing of this TCR beta chain was carried out in a study of blood T cells in healthy people across ages. Study context: T cells yielded about one barcoded beta molecule per two cells through template switching.

Germline lookup yields CDR1 SNHLY and CDR2 FYNNEI. V lost 5 bases, J lost 9 bases, and 14 bases lay in between. The CDR3 extends over 13 amino acids. Notes on this clonotype: Its cognate antigen is unknown.

Isolated per sample were at least 6 million PBMCs. For the second PCR, which ran for about 7 to 11 cycles, a sample-barcoded 5' primer and a J-beta primer mix were used. TCRdb analysed the 5' RACE reads with MiXCR anew, one entry per CDR3 protein. In the table there are roughly 1,500,000 distinct CDR3 sequences, roughly 32% of which are singletons. General study findings and limits: A roughly linear age-dependent decrease characterized TCR beta diversity per million T cells.

This clonotype was obtained from a woman aged 25 to 39 in good health. J is TRBJ2-1 and V is TRBV2; D may be TRBD1 or TRBD2 (7 bases each). The specimen was blood. The CDR3 DNA is TGTGCCAGCAGTAGCCAGGGGGGGGCTGAGCAGTTCTTC. This gives the protein CASSSQGGAEQFF.